This is a list of T cell receptor beta chains from one sample in a study of blood T cell repertoires in COVID-19. Clones were read by immunoSEQ multiplex PCR, and TCRdb kept only the in-frame ones, dropping some. The table records about 99,000 clones, about 87% of them present only once. The specimen sequenced was peripheral blood. These receptors were collected from a man aged 50 to 59 with acute or convalescent COVID-19. Each CDR3 is given with its conserved first and last residue. The D gene is left open where the match is weak. The size of a clone is reported for some rows only, either as once, few or many, or as a class for expanded clones.

CDR3 length	J gene	clone size	V gene	D gene	CDR3 protein	CDR3 DNA
13	TRBJ1-5	once	TRBV27	TRBD1	CATAGQGNQPQHF	TGTGCCACCGCGGGACAGGGAAATCAGCCCCAGCATTTT
16	TRBJ2-4	NA	TRBV2	NA	CASSEVRILAKNIQYF	TGTGCCAGCAGTGAAGTCAGGATTCTAGCCAAAAACATTCAGTACTTC
17	TRBJ1-6	NA	TRBV5-1	TRBD1	CASSFSLGQGANSPLHF	TGCGCCAGCAGCTTCTCTCTGGGACAGGGGGCGAATTCACCCCTCCACTTT
14	TRBJ2-2	NA	TRBV5-1	NA	CASSGSSSAGELFF	TGCGCCAGCAGCGGGTCTAGCTCTGCCGGGGAGCTGTTTTTT
15	TRBJ2-3	NA	TRBV5-6	TRBD2	CASSVFSGGTDTQYF	TGTGCCAGCAGCGTCTTTAGCGGGGGAACAGATACGCAGTATTTT
14	TRBJ2-1	NA	TRBV29-1	TRBD2	CSVAGTSAYNEQFF	TGCAGCGTCGCCGGGACTAGCGCCTACAATGAGCAGTTCTTC
15	TRBJ2-7	NA	TRBV7-9	NA	CASSLGAGGSYEQYF	TGTGCCAGCAGCTTAGGGGCAGGGGGGTCCTACGAGCAGTACTTC
16	TRBJ1-1	NA	TRBV11-2	TRBD1	CASSLDGTGRNTEAFF	TGTGCCAGCAGCTTAGATGGGACAGGGAGAAACACTGAAGCTTTCTTT
19	TRBJ1-2	NA	TRBV3-1/TRBV3-2	TRBD1	CASSQDSRTGAAQSYGYTF	TGTGCCAGCAGCCAAGATAGTAGGACAGGGGCCGCGCAAAGCTATGGCTACACCTTC
14	TRBJ2-2	NA	TRBV19	NA	CASSNWFSTGELFF	TGTGCCAGTAGTAACTGGTTTTCCACCGGGGAGCTGTTTTTT
14	TRBJ2-7	NA	TRBV19	NA	CASNLGLDSYEQYF	TGTGCCAGTAACCTGGGACTCGACTCCTACGAGCAGTACTTC
15	TRBJ2-1	NA	TRBV28	NA	CASSSLQGGYNEQFF	TGTGCCAGCAGTTCTCTTCAAGGGGGCTACAATGAGCAGTTCTTC
16	TRBJ2-2	NA	TRBV5-1	NA	CASSLAELAQAGELFF	TGCGCCAGCAGCTTGGCGGAACTAGCCCAGGCCGGGGAGCTGTTTTTT
17	TRBJ2-7	once	TRBV2	TRBD2	CASRLGTSGRRTYEQYF	TGTGCCAGCAGGCTCGGGACTAGCGGGAGGCGAACCTACGAGCAGTACTTC
17	TRBJ2-5	NA	TRBV29-1	TRBD2	CSVAGYRLAGFAETQYF	TGCAGCGTTGCAGGATATCGGCTAGCGGGATTCGCAGAGACCCAGTACTTC
16	TRBJ1-1	NA	TRBV11-2	NA	CASSSSGRAKNTEAFF	TGTGCCAGCAGCTCGTCGGGGAGGGCGAAGAACACTGAAGCTTTCTTT
13	TRBJ1-2	NA	TRBV6-5	NA	CASRTTGNYGYTF	TGTGCCAGCAGGACCACAGGGAACTATGGCTACACCTTC
14	TRBJ1-2	NA	TRBV19	NA	CASSIDPVKYGYTF	TGTGCCAGTAGTATAGACCCGGTTAAATACGGCTACACCTTC
13	TRBJ1-6	few	TRBV10-3	NA	CAISGPGNSPLHF	TGTGCCATCAGTGGTCCAGGTAATTCACCCCTCCACTTT
13	TRBJ1-5	NA	TRBV2	NA	CASRPDFNQPQHF	TGTGCCAGCAGGCCGGACTTCAATCAGCCCCAGCATTTT
15	TRBJ2-1	NA	TRBV9	TRBD2	CASSSRTSGMGEQFF	TGTGCCAGCAGCTCTCGGACTAGCGGGATGGGTGAGCAGTTCTTC
14	TRBJ2-1	NA	TRBV7-9	NA	CASSSGNRPNEQFF	TGTGCCAGCAGCTCGGGGAATCGTCCCAATGAGCAGTTCTTC
14	TRBJ2-7	NA	TRBV6-5	NA	CASSPTRIAYEQYF	TGTGCCAGCAGTCCGACACGGATAGCCTACGAGCAGTACTTC
12	TRBJ1-5	NA	TRBV10-3	NA	CAISRGDQPQHF	TGTGCCATCAGCAGAGGAGATCAGCCCCAGCATTTT
13	TRBJ2-5	NA	TRBV2	NA	CASTLEQRETQYF	TGTGCCAGCACCCTGGAACAGAGAGAGACCCAGTACTTC
12	TRBJ2-5	once	TRBV11-3	NA	CASSRPGETQYF	TGTGCCAGCAGCCGCCCGGGGGAGACCCAGTACTTC
12	TRBJ2-3	NA	TRBV28	NA	CASSSIADTQYF	TGTGCCAGCAGTTCAATAGCAGATACGCAGTATTTT
15	TRBJ2-5	NA	TRBV30	TRBD1	CAWNTGQGNRETQYF	TGTGCCTGGAACACCGGACAGGGAAACCGAGAGACCCAGTACTTC
12	TRBJ1-2	NA	TRBV12-3/TRBV12-4	NA	CASSPDIGSYTF	TGTGCCAGCAGTCCTGACATTGGAAGCTACACCTTC
12	TRBJ2-4	NA	TRBV7-2	NA	CASSPKFGIQYF	TGTGCCAGCAGCCCCAAATTCGGCATTCAGTACTTC
14	TRBJ2-5	NA	TRBV5-1	NA	CASSLKAGSETQYF	TGCGCCAGCAGCTTGAAGGCAGGGTCGGAGACCCAGTACTTC
14	TRBJ1-4	NA	TRBV28	TRBD1	CASSSSDRVEKLFF	TGTGCCAGCAGTTCCTCAGACAGGGTAGAAAAACTGTTTTTT
15	TRBJ2-1	once	TRBV5-4	TRBD2	CASSTGTSGRHEQFF	TGTGCCAGCAGCACGGGGACTAGCGGGAGGCATGAGCAGTTCTTC
16	TRBJ2-7	NA	TRBV2	TRBD1	CASGRDRAQVGYEQYF	TGTGCCAGCGGCCGGGACAGAGCACAGGTAGGCTACGAGCAGTACTTC
14	TRBJ2-2	NA	TRBV2	TRBD1	CASSGAGGTGELFF	TGTGCCAGCAGTGGAGCAGGGGGCACCGGGGAGCTGTTTTTT
15	TRBJ2-5	NA	TRBV29-1	TRBD2	CSVTTSGRSTETQYF	TGCAGCGTTACTACTAGCGGGAGGTCGACAGAGACCCAGTACTTC
16	TRBJ2-7	NA	TRBV27	TRBD1	CASSPRQGGSLYEQYF	TGTGCCAGCAGTCCTCGACAGGGTGGGTCCCTCTACGAGCAGTACTTC
13	TRBJ2-1	NA	TRBV10-3	NA	CATIAEPYNEQFF	TGTGCCACCATAGCGGAGCCGTACAATGAGCAGTTCTTC
14	TRBJ2-7	NA	TRBV3-1/TRBV3-2	TRBD2	CASSQGGGFGEQYF	TGTGCCAGCAGCCAAGGGGGGGGATTTGGCGAGCAGTACTTC
13	TRBJ1-2	NA	TRBV18	NA	CASSPAGAYGYTF	TGTGCCAGCTCACCGGCAGGGGCCTATGGCTACACCTTC
18	TRBJ2-2	NA	TRBV7-9	TRBD2	CASSSGLAGEPPTGELFF	TGTGCCAGCAGCTCCGGACTAGCGGGAGAACCCCCCACCGGGGAGCTGTTTTTT
12	TRBJ2-7	NA	TRBV6-5	NA	CAISDTPYEQYF	TGTGCCATTTCAGACACGCCCTACGAGCAGTACTTC
17	TRBJ2-3	NA	TRBV19	TRBD2	CASSIRASGSSTDTQYF	TGTGCCAGTAGTATAAGGGCTAGCGGGAGTAGCACAGATACGCAGTATTTT
14	TRBJ2-3	NA	TRBV5-1	TRBD1	CASSSDRRTDTQYF	TGCGCCAGCAGCTCGGACAGGAGGACAGATACGCAGTATTTT
16	TRBJ2-2	NA	TRBV7-2	TRBD1	CASSPTGGTWTGELFF	TGTGCCAGCAGTCCGACAGGGGGCACTTGGACCGGGGAGCTGTTTTTT
15	TRBJ1-2	NA	TRBV6-5	TRBD1	CASSKKPQGAHGYTF	TGTGCCAGCAGTAAAAAACCCCAGGGGGCGCATGGCTACACCTTC
16	TRBJ1-1	NA	TRBV4-1	NA	CASSQDWHRANTEAFF	TGCGCCAGCAGCCAAGATTGGCACAGGGCGAACACTGAAGCTTTCTTT
13	TRBJ2-7	NA	TRBV28	NA	CATLGTWSYEQYF	TGTGCCACCCTAGGGACATGGTCCTACGAGCAGTACTTC
14	TRBJ2-3	NA	TRBV5-1	NA	CASSLRSATDTQYF	TGCGCCAGCAGCTTACGGTCCGCCACAGATACGCAGTATTTT
14	TRBJ1-2	NA	TRBV28	NA	CASSLLGQNYGYTF	TGTGCCAGCAGCCTACTCGGACAGAACTATGGCTACACCTTC
14	TRBJ2-1	NA	TRBV7-2	NA	CASSYRLVADEQFF	TGTGCCAGCAGCTACAGACTAGTGGCAGATGAGCAGTTCTTC
14	TRBJ1-6	NA	TRBV3-1/TRBV3-2	NA	CASSQSSYNSPLHF	TGTGCCAGCAGCCAGAGCTCCTATAATTCACCCCTCCACTTT
14	TRBJ2-7	NA	TRBV5-1	NA	CASSPDSANYEQYF	TGCGCCAGCAGCCCGGACAGCGCCAACTACGAGCAGTACTTC
11	TRBJ2-5	few	TRBV2	NA	CASGSQETQYF	TGTGCCAGCGGGAGCCAAGAGACCCAGTACTTC
14	TRBJ2-5	NA	TRBV2	TRBD1	CASTRGRVGETQYF	TGTGCCAGCACCAGGGGGCGTGTTGGCGAGACCCAGTACTTC
12	TRBJ2-5	NA	TRBV5-1	NA	CASSRVGETQYF	TGCGCCAGCAGCCGAGTCGGAGAGACCCAGTACTTC
13	TRBJ2-2	NA	TRBV18	NA	CASSFSNTGELFF	TGTGCCAGCTCCTTCTCGAACACCGGGGAGCTGTTTTTT